Listed here are 8 T cell receptor beta chains from one sample, sequenced in a study of T-cell reconstitution after alpha-beta-depleted transplantation in children. The authors prepared the TCRbeta library with unique molecular identifiers. One entry per CDR3 protein, called by TCRdb with MiXCR from the PCR reads. The sample has about 500,000 distinct CDR3 sequences, approximately 30% seen once. Here the sequenced sample was PBMCs from the stem cell graft donor, taken from the stem cell graft. The source is a human donor who donated a stem cell graft to a child with aplastic anemia.

This clonotype showed up just a few times. V is TRBV20-1 and J is TRBJ1-5; D is uncertain. The length of the CDR3 is 14 residues. CDR1 and CDR2 from the germline V gene are DFQATT and SNEGSKA (reference sequence). Trimming pared 7 bases from V and 6 bases from J, leaving 19 bases between. CDR3 bases: TGCAGTGTCCTTGCGAGGACCGCCGGTCAGCCCCAGCATTTT. Its protein is CSVLARTAGQPQHF.

In its sample, this clonotype was seen a few times. The chain couples TRBV12-3 or TRBV12-4 to TRBJ1-1; D is unclear. CDR3 length: 12 residues. Between the trimmed V and J ends, which lost 6 bases and 3 bases, there was a span of 8 bases. CDR3 bases: TGTGCCAGCAGCGACGGGCACACTGAAGCTTTCTTT. This translates into CASSDGHTEAFF.

The table lists this clonotype with a few counts. CDR3 in DNA: TGTGCCAGCACCCCGGGCACTCAAGAGACCCAGTACTTC. Amino acids: CASTPGTQETQYF. The V call is TRBV11-2, the J call TRBJ2-5; D gene unclear. V lost 7 bases and J lost 2, with 11 bases in between. Germline CDR1 SGHAT, CDR2 FQNNGV. The CDR3 has 13 residues.

This clonotype was picked up a small number of times. The gene calls are TRBV29-1 and TRBJ2-5; 7 nucleotides align to TRBD1. The V gene end was trimmed by 3 bases and the J gene end by 2 bases; junction bases not matched to a gene: 9. The CDR3 runs 15 residues. Germline V gives CDR1 SQVTM, CDR2 ANQGSEA. The CDR3 bases are TGCAGCGTTGATATGATAACAGGGGCACAAGAGACCCAGTACTTC. It specifies CSVDMITGAQETQYF.

This chain links TRBV29-1 with TRBJ1-1; the D gene is possibly TRBD1 (5 bases). The CDR3 consists of 12 residues. V gave up 8 bases and J gave up 5 bases, with 15 bases separating them. Germline V gene lookup returns CDR1 SQVTM and CDR2 ANQGSEA. The CDR3 region has the DNA TGCAGCTCAACAGGCGCCGGGACTGAAGCTTTCTTT. Protein sequence: CSSTGAGTEAFF.

This clonotype occurred a few times. The chain has TRBV18 and TRBJ2-7; D may be TRBD1 (5 bases). The V gene's germline CDR1 is KGHSH and CDR2 LQKENI. CDR3 length: 14 residues. With 3 bases removed from V and 4 bases from J, the gap between germline ends came to 13 bases. The CDR3 bases are TGTGCCAGCTCACCGCGACCGGACATATACGAGCAGTACGTC. Its translation is CASSPRPDIYEQYV.

V usage is TRBV20-1 and J usage is TRBJ1-1; no definite D call. This CDR3 is 12 amino acids long. CDR1 and CDR2 (germline): DFQATT, SNEGSKA (reference sequence). The germline V and J ends were trimmed by 6 bases and 0 bases, with 8 bases remaining between them. CDR3 nucleotides: TGCAGTGCCCGTTGGTTGAACACTGAAGCTTTCTTT. Translation gives CSARWLNTEAFF.

This clonotype occurred a few times. V usage is TRBV30 and J usage is TRBJ2-7; no clear D gene. CDR3 length: 13 amino acids. Germline V gene sequence: CDR1 GTSNPN, CDR2 SVGIG (reference sequence). The ends were cut back, 1 base at V and 3 bases at J, with 10 bases in the middle. The CDR3 sequence is CAWSANGVYEQYF. In DNA, the CDR3 is TGTGCCTGGAGTGCCAATGGGGTCTACGAGCAGTACTTC.